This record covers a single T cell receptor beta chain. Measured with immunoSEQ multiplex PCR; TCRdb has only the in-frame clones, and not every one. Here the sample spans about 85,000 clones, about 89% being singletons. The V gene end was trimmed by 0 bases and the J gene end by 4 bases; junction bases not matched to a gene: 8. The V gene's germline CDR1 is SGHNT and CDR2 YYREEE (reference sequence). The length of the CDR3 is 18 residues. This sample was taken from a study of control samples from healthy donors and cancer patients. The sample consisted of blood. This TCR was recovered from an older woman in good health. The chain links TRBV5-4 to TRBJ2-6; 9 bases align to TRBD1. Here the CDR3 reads CASSLADRGLGGANVLTF. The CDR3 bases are TGTGCCAGCAGCTTGGCGGACAGGGGCCTAGGAGGGGCCAACGTCCTGACTTTC.